The source of this T cell receptor beta chain is a study of blood T cells in healthy people across ages (dated by TCRdb to about 2015). Concerning the study at large: Template switching captured roughly one uniquely barcoded TCR beta cDNA molecule per two T cells in model experiments. Age-related changes in TCR beta repertoire diversity were measured in the study by deep sequencing normalized with unique cDNA molecular identifiers. The donors were divided into four age groups: young (average around 17 years), middle-aged (approximately 42), aged (approximately 62) and long-lived (roughly 82). To avoid experimental bias, donors of different ages were spread randomly across the sequencing lanes. For two donors (one aged 18 to 30 and one aged 80 or older), the study analyzed two additional independent replicas of 1 million unique cDNA reads from the same blood draw. On the study overall, not on this receptor specifically: Total diversity estimates from one million sequenced T cells were considered lower bounds and underestimates. Compared with the aged group, the long-lived group had more naive CD4+ T cells, fewer expanded clones and increased TCR diversity, a pattern suggesting age selection. Because profiling used bulk unsorted PBMCs, naive and antigen-experienced compartments could not be compared conclusively. Observed TCR beta diversity correlated strongly with the percentage of naive T cells measured by flow cytometry. Donor CMV infection status was unknown, potentially confounding age-related changes in expanded clonotypes. Observed TCR beta diversity per million T cells fell roughly linearly with age, and a significant reduction was already apparent by age roughly 40.

Measured from the cysteine to the phenylalanine, the CDR3 is 18 residues long. Kept here is only the CDR3 DNA, which spans 54 bases and is read in frame from base 1. Deletion took 3 bases off V and 0 bases off J, with a span of 19 bases between the germline ends. CDR1 and CDR2, looked up from the germline V gene, are KGHDR and SFDVKD. Library generation was performed with 5' RACE. Data came from an Illumina HiSeq 2500. A second PCR of roughly 7 to 11 cycles was performed with a sample-barcoded 5' primer and a J-beta primer mix. A template-switch 5' adaptor carrying 12 random nucleotides introduced a unique molecular identifier onto each TCR beta cDNA molecule. Each sample yielded at least 2.5 million CDR3-containing paired-end reads. All of the RNA was converted into first-strand cDNA using the Mint cDNA synthesis kit, with a TRBC-specific oligonucleotide serving as the primer. All cDNA was treated with uracil-DNA glycosylase and then went through a first 18-cycle PCR with the universal primers M1SS and BC2_uni_R. In the authors' own workflow: Normalization of each sample was performed by random selection of 1 million high-quality reads, each carrying a distinct molecular identifier. Instead of being binned into consensus sequences, reads that shared molecular identifiers were thrown out. MiTCR, set to a Q25 quality threshold and the strictest error-elimination algorithm, was used for CDR3 identification, clonotype clustering and error correction. Lower-bound total TCR beta diversity was estimated with a nonparametric unseen species model using Euler transformation. The public reads were run again by TCRdb, first through fastp at Q25 and then through MiXCR, and only productive beta chains were kept. Merged by CDR3 protein, the rows form single entries marked with the most common genes and DNA. These V and J calls rely on TCRdb rather than the paper's analysis. In this sample the table shows roughly 1,500,000 distinct CDR3 sequences, about 35% of which occur a single time. About 10% of the sample is in the top ten clones.

The roughly 39 donors, aged about 6 to 90 years, were systemically healthy Caucasian individuals from Russia. Around 9.7 milliliters of peripheral blood were collected from each donor into EDTA-treated Vacutainer tubes. Ficoll-Paque density-gradient centrifugation was used to isolate PBMCs, with at least 6 million per sample. Total RNA, at least 5 micrograms per sample, was extracted from PBMCs with Trizol reagent. The percentages of naive CD45RAhigh/CD27high T cells were determined by flow cytometry on a PBMC aliquot from every donor. For this clonotype: The antigen this receptor binds is unknown. Qualities for individual bases were not recorded, and no much larger clone is one base off.

The specimen was blood. The rearranged segments are TRBV24-1 and TRBJ2-5; the D gene is perhaps TRBD1 or TRBD2, as each covers 6 bases. The receptor's source is a woman in her 30s in good health. The CDR3 in this case is CATSDAGTPGGNQETQYF. Read as DNA, the sequence is TGTGCCACCAGTGATGCCGGGACACCTGGGGGGAACCAAGAGACCCAGTACTTC.